This TCR beta chain was captured in a study of cytomegalovirus exposure and HLA in healthy donors. Germline trimming cut 4 bases from V and 6 bases from J; bases unmatched to any gene: 12. The CDR3 spans 16 residues. Germline lookup yields CDR1 SGDLS and CDR2 YYNGEE. The PCR contained 60 Vbeta and 13 Jbeta primers. This table comes from immunoSEQ multiplex PCR, and its TCRdb copy is limited to in-frame clones, with some not included. The sample lists about 110,000 clones, approximately 80% occurring once. This chain joins TRBV9 and TRBJ2-3, with 9 bases fitting TRBD2. The sample was PBMCs. This receptor was obtained from a man aged 25 to 45 in good health and CMV-seropositive. The CDR3 DNA reads TGTGCCAGCAGCATAGTCGGTAGCGGGGGTTTGGATACGCAGTATTTT. As protein: CASSIVGSGGLDTQYF.